These T cell receptor beta chains were read from a single sample in a study of T cells in Graves' hyperthyroidism and ophthalmopathy. TCRdb passed the multiplex PCR reads through MiXCR, listing each CDR3 protein once. This sample carries 150,000 or so distinct CDR3 sequences, more than 20% of them seen once, and the ten largest clones take 60% to 70%. Sequencing was done on a sample of blood. These receptors came from a woman between 50 and 59 years old with Graves' hyperthyroidism that later progressed to Graves' ophthalmopathy. CDR3s include the opening cysteine and the closing phenylalanine or tryptophan. D genes are given only for firm matches. Clone size is shown for a subset of rows, as once, few, many or a class of expanded clone.

CDR3aa: CASSEGQGNQPQHF
CDR3nt: TGTGCCAGCAGTGAAGGCCAGGGAAATCAGCCCCAGCATTTT
j_gene: TRBJ1-5
d_gene: -
abundance: many
v_gene: TRBV6-1

CDR3aa: CATKQGHTQYF
CDR3nt: TGTGCCACCAAGCAGGGACATACGCAGTATTTT
j_gene: TRBJ2-3
d_gene: -
abundance: few
v_gene: TRBV24-1

CDR3aa: CASSRTGSSYNEQFF
CDR3nt: TGTGCCAGCAGCAGGACAGGGAGCTCCTACAATGAGCAGTTCTTC
j_gene: TRBJ2-1
d_gene: TRBD1
abundance: -
v_gene: TRBV7-2

CDR3aa: CSFNWGTYEQYF
CDR3nt: TGCAGCTTTAATTGGGGTACCTACGAGCAGTACTTC
j_gene: TRBJ2-7
d_gene: -
abundance: -
v_gene: TRBV29-1

CDR3aa: CASSDRLLYGYTF
CDR3nt: TGTGCCAGCTCGGACAGGCTCCTCTATGGCTACACCTTC
j_gene: TRBJ1-2
d_gene: TRBD1
abundance: -
v_gene: TRBV6-2/TRBV6-3

CDR3aa: CAWMGSGNQETQYF
CDR3nt: TGTGCCTGGATGGGTAGCGGGAACCAAGAGACCCAGTACTTC
j_gene: TRBJ2-5
d_gene: TRBD2
abundance: many
v_gene: TRBV30

CDR3aa: CSARTSGSTVTQYF
CDR3nt: TGCAGTGCCCGGACTAGCGGGAGTACGGTTACGCAGTATTTT
j_gene: TRBJ2-3
d_gene: TRBD2
abundance: many
v_gene: TRBV20-1

CDR3aa: CASSLRTSGTGREQYF
CDR3nt: TGTGCCAGCAGTTTAAGGACTAGCGGGACAGGGCGCGAGCAGTACTTC
j_gene: TRBJ2-7
d_gene: TRBD2
abundance: many
v_gene: TRBV28

CDR3aa: CASSTRTEQFF
CDR3nt: TGTGCCAGCAGCACCCGGACAGAGCAGTTCTTC
j_gene: TRBJ2-1
d_gene: -
abundance: -
v_gene: TRBV9

CDR3aa: CASSLRGDNTEAFF
CDR3nt: TGTGCCAGCAGTTTACGGGGCGACAACACTGAAGCTTTCTTT
j_gene: TRBJ1-1
d_gene: -
abundance: many
v_gene: TRBV12-3/TRBV12-4

CDR3aa: CATSDPQAGMRDTQYF
CDR3nt: TGTGCCACCAGTGATCCCCAAGCGGGGATGCGGGATACGCAGTATTTT
j_gene: TRBJ2-3
d_gene: TRBD2
abundance: many
v_gene: TRBV24-1

CDR3aa: CASSLGGLAGEQETQYF
CDR3nt: TGCGCCAGCAGCCTTGGAGGACTAGCGGGCGAACAAGAGACCCAGTACTTC
j_gene: TRBJ2-5
d_gene: TRBD2
abundance: few
v_gene: TRBV5-1

CDR3aa: CASSYVSGSSPLHF
CDR3nt: TGTGCCAGCAGTTATGTATCTGGGAGCTCACCCCTCCACTTT
j_gene: TRBJ1-6
d_gene: -
abundance: few
v_gene: TRBV6-5

CDR3aa: CASSRMRQGDYGYTF
CDR3nt: TGTGCCAGTAGTCGAATGCGACAGGGTGACTATGGCTACACCTTC
j_gene: TRBJ1-2
d_gene: TRBD1
abundance: few
v_gene: TRBV19

CDR3aa: CASSLSDDTDTQYF
CDR3nt: TGTGCCAGCAGCTTATCCGACGACACAGATACGCAGTATTTT
j_gene: TRBJ2-3
d_gene: -
abundance: -
v_gene: TRBV7-2

CDR3aa: CAWGPGQVTLNEQFF
CDR3nt: TGTGCCTGGGGACCGGGACAGGTAACCCTCAATGAGCAGTTCTTC
j_gene: TRBJ2-1
d_gene: TRBD1
abundance: -
v_gene: TRBV30

CDR3aa: CASSKGGTGGVFPNTEAFF
CDR3nt: TGTGCCAGCAGCAAAGGGGGGACAGGGGGCGTTTTTCCAAACACTGAAGCTTTCTTT
j_gene: TRBJ1-1
d_gene: TRBD1
abundance: few
v_gene: TRBV7-2

CDR3aa: CSAGGAKAGVSYEQYF
CDR3nt: TGCAGTGCTGGGGGGGCCAAAGCGGGGGTCAGCTACGAGCAGTACTTC
j_gene: TRBJ2-7
d_gene: TRBD2
abundance: -
v_gene: TRBV20-1

CDR3aa: CASHKGGNANTGELFF
CDR3nt: TGCGCCAGCCATAAGGGCGGGAATGCGAACACCGGGGAGCTGTTTTTT
j_gene: TRBJ2-2
d_gene: -
abundance: few
v_gene: TRBV5-1

CDR3aa: CASGSDRAGNTIYF
CDR3nt: TGTGCTAGTGGGTCGGACAGGGCTGGAAACACCATATATTTT
j_gene: TRBJ1-3
d_gene: TRBD1
abundance: -
v_gene: TRBV12-5

CDR3aa: CASSSRTVSSYEQYF
CDR3nt: TGTGCCAGCAGCTCCAGGACAGTTAGCTCCTACGAGCAGTACTTC
j_gene: TRBJ2-7
d_gene: -
abundance: -
v_gene: TRBV5-1

CDR3aa: CATRGQQGLNTEAFF
CDR3nt: TGTGCCACCAGGGGACAACAGGGACTGAACACTGAAGCTTTCTTT
j_gene: TRBJ1-1
d_gene: -
abundance: few
v_gene: TRBV24-1

CDR3aa: CSADIGYPFF
CDR3nt: TGCAGCGCCGACATAGGGTATCCGTTCTTC
j_gene: TRBJ2-1
d_gene: -
abundance: -
v_gene: TRBV29-1

CDR3aa: CSARDLRPEAFF
CDR3nt: TGCAGTGCTAGAGATCTTCGCCCTGAAGCTTTCTTT
j_gene: TRBJ1-1
d_gene: -
abundance: many
v_gene: TRBV20-1

CDR3aa: CAWKTSSNSPLHF
CDR3nt: TGTGCCTGGAAAACAAGTAGTAATTCACCCCTCCACTTT
j_gene: TRBJ1-6
d_gene: -
abundance: -
v_gene: TRBV30

CDR3aa: CASSPHVGAGNNEQFF
CDR3nt: TGTGCCAGCAGTCCCCACGTGGGGGCGGGCAACAATGAGCAGTTCTTC
j_gene: TRBJ2-1
d_gene: -
abundance: -
v_gene: TRBV28

CDR3aa: CASSGQGTGNEQFF
CDR3nt: TGTGCCAGCAGTGGACAGGGAACAGGCAATGAGCAGTTCTTC
j_gene: TRBJ2-1
d_gene: TRBD1
abundance: -
v_gene: TRBV2

CDR3aa: CASRPTSGRATQYF
CDR3nt: TGTGCCAGCAGACCGACTAGCGGGAGGGCCACGCAGTACTTC
j_gene: TRBJ2-7
d_gene: TRBD2
abundance: -
v_gene: TRBV7-2

CDR3aa: CASSAEGQPNEKLFF
CDR3nt: TGTGCCAGCAGCGCCGAGGGACAGCCCAATGAAAAACTGTTTTTT
j_gene: TRBJ1-4
d_gene: TRBD1
abundance: -
v_gene: TRBV2

CDR3aa: CASSLRGVDEQFF
CDR3nt: TGTGCCAGCAGCTTGAGAGGTGTCGATGAGCAGTTCTTC
j_gene: TRBJ2-1
d_gene: -
abundance: many
v_gene: TRBV11-3

CDR3aa: CASQTSGSTDTQYF
CDR3nt: TGTGCCAGCCAAACTAGCGGGAGTACAGATACGCAGTATTTT
j_gene: TRBJ2-3
d_gene: TRBD2
abundance: -
v_gene: TRBV7-8

CDR3aa: CASSLLAEQFF
CDR3nt: TGTGCCAGCAGCTTGTTAGCTGAGCAGTTCTTC
j_gene: TRBJ2-1
d_gene: -
abundance: -
v_gene: TRBV7-9

CDR3aa: CASSPQPGLSEQYF
CDR3nt: TGTGCCAGCAGCCCCCAACCTGGGTTGTCCGAGCAGTACTTC
j_gene: TRBJ2-7
d_gene: -
abundance: many
v_gene: TRBV11-2

CDR3aa: CASSPTDSNQPQHF
CDR3nt: TGCGCCAGCAGCCCTACAGATAGCAATCAGCCCCAGCATTTT
j_gene: TRBJ1-5
d_gene: -
abundance: few
v_gene: TRBV4-1

CDR3aa: CASSASGGNTGELFF
CDR3nt: TGTGCCAGCAGCGCCAGCGGAGGGAACACCGGGGAGCTGTTTTTT
j_gene: TRBJ2-2
d_gene: -
abundance: many
v_gene: TRBV5-5

CDR3aa: CASSTGRGGTDTQYF
CDR3nt: TGCGCCAGCAGCACGGGGAGGGGCGGCACAGATACGCAGTATTTT
j_gene: TRBJ2-3
d_gene: TRBD2
abundance: -
v_gene: TRBV5-1

CDR3aa: CSVLMDYTDTQYF
CDR3nt: TGCAGCGTACTAATGGACTACACAGATACGCAGTATTTT
j_gene: TRBJ2-3
d_gene: -
abundance: few
v_gene: TRBV29-1

CDR3aa: CASKQGARGYTF
CDR3nt: TGTGCCAGCAAACAGGGGGCGCGGGGCTACACCTTC
j_gene: TRBJ1-2
d_gene: TRBD1
abundance: -
v_gene: TRBV28

CDR3aa: CASSEGTPYQPRHF
CDR3nt: TGTGCCAGCAGTGAAGGGACTCCTTATCAGCCCCGGCATTTT
j_gene: TRBJ1-5
d_gene: -
abundance: -
v_gene: TRBV6-1

CDR3aa: CASSSGALVHNEQFF
CDR3nt: TGTGCCAGCAGCTCAGGGGCCCTGGTTCACAATGAGCAGTTCTTC
j_gene: TRBJ2-1
d_gene: -
abundance: few
v_gene: TRBV5-6

CDR3aa: CASSVEAGSNYGYTF
CDR3nt: TGTGCCAGCAGCGTAGAGGCAGGGTCGAACTATGGCTACACCTTC
j_gene: TRBJ1-2
d_gene: -
abundance: once
v_gene: TRBV9

CDR3aa: CSVPGTSGRIGTDTQYF
CDR3nt: TGCAGCGTTCCCGGGACTAGCGGGAGAATCGGCACAGATACGCAGTATTTT
j_gene: TRBJ2-3
d_gene: TRBD2
abundance: many
v_gene: TRBV29-1